Listed below are T cell receptor beta chains from one sample, sequenced in a study of blood T cells in healthy people across ages. TCRdb reanalysed the 5' RACE reads using MiXCR and keeps one entry per CDR3 protein. The sample records approximately 800,000 distinct CDR3 sequences, roughly 25% being singletons. The same sample was also used in a study of T cells of mothers and their children.

The sample comprised blood. The source of these receptors is a boy aged 5 to 17 in good health. CDR3s include the opening cysteine and the closing phenylalanine or tryptophan. Each record gives: J gene, clone size, D gene, V gene, CDR3 DNA, CDR3 protein. D genes are given only for firm matches. Clone size, where shown, is once, few, many, or a class for clones that have expanded.

TRBJ2-4 - - TRBV6-5 TGTGCCAGCAGTTACGCCCCGACCCAAGCCAAAAACATTCAGTACTTC CASSYAPTQAKNIQYF
TRBJ2-1 - TRBD2 TRBV10-3 TGTGCCATCAGTGAACTAGCGGGGGCCTACAATGAGCAGTTCTTC CAISELAGAYNEQFF
TRBJ2-7 few TRBD2 TRBV10-3 TGTGCCATCGGACAGCGGGGGGCCTACGAGCAGTACTTC CAIGQRGAYEQYF
TRBJ2-2 - TRBD1 TRBV28 TGTGCCAGCAGTTTTACAGGGGCCGTCAACACCGGGGAGCTGTTTTTT CASSFTGAVNTGELFF
TRBJ1-2 - TRBD1 TRBV20-1 TGCAGTGCTATACAGGGGCCTCTTGGCTACACCTTC CSAIQGPLGYTF
TRBJ1-3 - - TRBV3-1 TGTGCCAGCAGCCAAGGGGCGGGGGCCCCTGGAAACACCATATATTTT CASSQGAGAPGNTIYF
TRBJ2-2 many - TRBV28 TGTGCCAGCAGTTCCGGACAGACCGGGGAGCTGTTTTTT CASSSGQTGELFF
TRBJ2-7 - - TRBV11-2 TGTGCCAGCAGCCCTCTGGCGGGCAACTCCTACGAGCAGTACTTC CASSPLAGNSYEQYF
TRBJ1-4 - - TRBV3-1 TGTGCCAGCAGCCAAGATACGGAGAAACTGTTTTTT CASSQDTEKLFF
TRBJ2-6 - TRBD1 TRBV2 TGTGCCAGCATCCCGGACAGGGTGGCTGGGGCCAACGTCCTGACTTTC CASIPDRVAGANVLTF
TRBJ1-2 - - TRBV4-1 TGCGCCAGCAGCCAAGTGGTCCTGAGGGGGACTGGTGGCTACACCTTC CASSQVVLRGTGGYTF
TRBJ2-1 - - TRBV5-1 TGCGCCAGCAGCTTGTTCAGGACGATAATCAATGAGCAGTTCTTC CASSLFRTIINEQFF
TRBJ2-5 - - TRBV19 TGTGCCAGTAAGACTTCCTCAGGGAGCTCAGAGACCCAGTACTTC CASKTSSGSSETQYF
TRBJ1-3 - TRBD1 TRBV7-2 TGTGCCAGCAGCTTAATGGGACAGACCTACTCTGGAAACACCATATATTTT CASSLMGQTYSGNTIYF
TRBJ1-4 - - TRBV6-6 TGTGCCAGCTCCAACGGCGATACTAATGAAAAACTGTTTTTT CASSNGDTNEKLFF
TRBJ2-5 - - TRBV18 TGTGCCAGCTCACCCCGGGAACAAGAGACCCAGTACTTC CASSPREQETQYF
TRBJ1-2 few TRBD1 TRBV4-1 TGCGCCAGCAGCCAGCCGGGACAGGGGGATGGCTACACCTTC CASSQPGQGDGYTF
TRBJ2-5 few TRBD2 TRBV20-1 TGCAGTGCTAGAGATAAACAGGCGGGGGAGGTAGAGACCCAGTACTTC CSARDKQAGEVETQYF
TRBJ2-5 - - TRBV11-2 TGTGCCAGCAGCTTAGGCTGGGAAAATGCCTTC CASSLGWENAF
TRBJ2-1 few TRBD1 TRBV6-1 TGTGCCAGCAGTAGGGGACAGGATTTGGGGAGCAGCTCCTACAATGAGCAGTTCTTC CASSRGQDLGSSSYNEQFF
TRBJ1-5 - - TRBV7-8 TGTGCCAGCAGCTTAGAGTTCAGGGGCAATCAGCCCCAGCATTTT CASSLEFRGNQPQHF
TRBJ1-2 - - TRBV7-9 TGTGCCAGCAGCTTAGATACCACCCTAGGCGGCTACACCTTC CASSLDTTLGGYTF
TRBJ2-5 few TRBD2 TRBV6-6 TGTGCCAGCACCTTTGACGGGGGGGCCAGCCAAGAGACCCAGTACTTC CASTFDGGASQETQYF
TRBJ2-2 - TRBD2 TRBV6-5 TGTGCCAGCAGTTCGACTAGCGGGGACACCGGGGAGCTGTTTTTT CASSSTSGDTGELFF
TRBJ2-5 many - TRBV12-3/TRBV12-4 TGTGCCAGCAGTTTAAAAAACGGGCGAGAGACCCAGTACTTC CASSLKNGRETQYF
TRBJ2-5 few - TRBV20-1 TGCAGTGCCAGCGACCAAGGGGTCATCCATGAGACCCAGTACTTC CSASDQGVIHETQYF